This T cell receptor beta chain was recovered during a study of blood T cell repertoires in COVID-19. The junction had 4 bases not matched to a gene; V was cut back by 3 bases and J by 0 bases. Per the germline V gene, CDR1 is MNHEY and CDR2 is SVGAGI. CDR3 length: 15 amino acids. The assay was immunoSEQ multiplex PCR, and TCRdb's table has in-frame clones only and misses some. The sample lists about 200,000 clones; about 86% were seen once. Participant ages covered roughly 18 to 89 years across 24 US areas. Sequenced material: PBMCs or T cells enriched from blood (not recorded which). The chain links TRBV6-5 to TRBJ2-7, with 8 bases that match TRBD2. This TCR derives from a woman in her fifties or sixties with acute COVID-19. The CDR3 bases are TGTGCCAGCAGTTATAGGCGGGAGGACTCCTACGAGCAGTACTTC. Translation gives CASSYRREDSYEQYF.